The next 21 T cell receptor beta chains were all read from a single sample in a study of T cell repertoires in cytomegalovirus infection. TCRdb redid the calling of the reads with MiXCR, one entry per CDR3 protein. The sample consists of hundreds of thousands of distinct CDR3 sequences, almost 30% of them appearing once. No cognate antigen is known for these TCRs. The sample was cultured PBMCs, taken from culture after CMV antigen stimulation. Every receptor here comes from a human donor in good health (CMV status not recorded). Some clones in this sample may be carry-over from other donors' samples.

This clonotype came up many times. Here the CDR3 DNA reads TGTGCCAGCAGCTCCTCAGTGCTACAGGGTGTGGATACGCAGTATTTT. It yields the protein CASSSSVLQGVDTQYF. The chain couples TRBV7-9 to TRBJ2-3; perhaps TRBD1 as D (6 bases). V was cut by 4 bases and J by 6 bases, with 20 bases left in between. CDR3 size: 16 residues. Germline assignment: CDR1 SEHNR and CDR2 FQNEAQ (reference sequence).

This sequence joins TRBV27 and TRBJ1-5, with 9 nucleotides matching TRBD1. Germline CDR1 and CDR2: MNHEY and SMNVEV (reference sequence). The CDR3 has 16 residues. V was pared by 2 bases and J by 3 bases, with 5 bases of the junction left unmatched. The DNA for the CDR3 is TGTGCCAGCAGTTTAGGGGGGACAGGGAACAATCAGCCCCAGCATTTT. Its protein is CASSLGGTGNNQPQHF.

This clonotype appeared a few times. CDR3 loop: CASSLTGTTYTGELFF. The CDR3 DNA follows: TGTGCCAGCAGTTTAACCGGGACTACCTACACCGGGGAGCTGTTTTTT. The chain joins TRBV6-5 to TRBJ2-2, with 7 bases identical to TRBD2. This CDR3 contains 16 residues. J lost 3 bases, V lost 4 bases, and 8 bases had no gene match. Per the germline V gene, CDR1 is MNHEY and CDR2 is SVGAGI.

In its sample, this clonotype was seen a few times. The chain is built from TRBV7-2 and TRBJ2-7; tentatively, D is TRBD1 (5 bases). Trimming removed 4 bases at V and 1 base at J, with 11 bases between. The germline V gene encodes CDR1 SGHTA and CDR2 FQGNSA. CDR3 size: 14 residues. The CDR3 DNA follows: TGTGCCAGCAGCTCCCCCGGACATTCCTACGAGCAGTACTTC. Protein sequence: CASSSPGHSYEQYF. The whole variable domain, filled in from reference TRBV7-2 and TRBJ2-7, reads GAGVSQSPSNKVTEKGKDVELRCDPISGHTALYWYRQSLGQGLEFLIYFQGNSAPDKSGLPSDRFSAERTGGSVSTLTIQRTQQEDSAVYLCASSSPGHSYEQYFGPGTRLTVT.

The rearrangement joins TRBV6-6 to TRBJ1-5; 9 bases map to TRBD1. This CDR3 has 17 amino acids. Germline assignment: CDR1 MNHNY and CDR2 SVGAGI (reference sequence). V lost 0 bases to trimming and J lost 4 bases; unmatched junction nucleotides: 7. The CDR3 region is CASSYSDPGTGNQPQHF. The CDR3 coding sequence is TGTGCCAGCAGTTACTCGGACCCCGGGACAGGGAATCAGCCCCAGCATTTT.

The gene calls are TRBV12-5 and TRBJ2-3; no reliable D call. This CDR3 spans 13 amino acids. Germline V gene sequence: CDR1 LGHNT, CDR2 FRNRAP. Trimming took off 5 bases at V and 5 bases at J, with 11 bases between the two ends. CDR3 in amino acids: CASGRHFGDTQYF. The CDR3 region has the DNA TGTGCTAGTGGTAGACACTTCGGAGATACGCAGTATTTT. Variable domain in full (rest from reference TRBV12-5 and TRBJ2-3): DARVTQTPRHKVTEMGQEVTMRCQPILGHNTVFWYRQTMMQGLELLAYFRNRAPLDDSGMPKDRFSAEMPDATLATLKIQPSEPRDSAVYFCASGRHFGDTQYFGPGTRLTVL.

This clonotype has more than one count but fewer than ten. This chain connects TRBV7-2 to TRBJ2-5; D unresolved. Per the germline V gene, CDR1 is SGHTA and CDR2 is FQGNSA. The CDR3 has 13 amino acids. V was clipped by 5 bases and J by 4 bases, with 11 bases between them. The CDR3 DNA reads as TGTGCCAGCAGCCTCCGGGCAGCAGAGACCCAGTACTTC. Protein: CASSLRAAETQYF.

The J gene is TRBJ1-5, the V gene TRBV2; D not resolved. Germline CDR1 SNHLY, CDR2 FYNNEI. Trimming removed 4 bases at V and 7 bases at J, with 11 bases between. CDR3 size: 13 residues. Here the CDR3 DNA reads TGTGCCAGCAGTGTCTCAGGTGTCCAGCCCCAGCATTTT. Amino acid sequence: CASSVSGVQPQHF.

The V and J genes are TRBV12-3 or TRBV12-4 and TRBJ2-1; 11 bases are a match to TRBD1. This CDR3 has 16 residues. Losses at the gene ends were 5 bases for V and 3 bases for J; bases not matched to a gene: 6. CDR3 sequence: CASSTWGQGGYNEQFF. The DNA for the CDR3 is TGTGCCAGCAGTACCTGGGGACAGGGGGGCTACAATGAGCAGTTCTTC.

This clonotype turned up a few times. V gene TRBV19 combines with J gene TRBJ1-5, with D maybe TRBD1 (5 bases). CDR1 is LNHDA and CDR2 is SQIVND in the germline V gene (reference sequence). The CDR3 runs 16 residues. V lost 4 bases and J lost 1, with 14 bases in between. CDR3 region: CASSNRDHRSNQPQHF. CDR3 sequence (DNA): TGTGCCAGTAGTAACCGGGACCATCGAAGCAATCAGCCCCAGCATTTT.

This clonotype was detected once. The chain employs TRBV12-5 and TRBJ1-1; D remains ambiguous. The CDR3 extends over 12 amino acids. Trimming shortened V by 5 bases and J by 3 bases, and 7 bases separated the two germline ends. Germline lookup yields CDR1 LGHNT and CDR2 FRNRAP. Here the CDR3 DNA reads TGTGCTAGTGGTCCGGGCCACACTGAAGCTTTCTTT. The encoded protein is CASGPGHTEAFF.

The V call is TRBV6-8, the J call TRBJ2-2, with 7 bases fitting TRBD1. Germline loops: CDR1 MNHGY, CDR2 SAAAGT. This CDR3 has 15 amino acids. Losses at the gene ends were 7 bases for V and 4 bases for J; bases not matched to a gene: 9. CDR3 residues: CASKKAGTATGELFF. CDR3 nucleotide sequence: TGTGCCAGCAAAAAAGCCGGGACAGCCACCGGGGAGCTGTTTTTT.

The CDR3 loop is CASSERGLRDSPLHF. The CDR3 DNA sequence: TGTGCCAGCAGCGAAAGGGGTCTGAGGGATTCACCCCTCCACTTT. This chain joins TRBV9 and TRBJ1-6; D is perhaps TRBD1 (5 bases). V was shortened by 3 bases and J by 8 bases, with 15 bases between the two germline ends. The germline gives CDR1 SGDLS, CDR2 YYNGEE. The CDR3 spans 15 residues.

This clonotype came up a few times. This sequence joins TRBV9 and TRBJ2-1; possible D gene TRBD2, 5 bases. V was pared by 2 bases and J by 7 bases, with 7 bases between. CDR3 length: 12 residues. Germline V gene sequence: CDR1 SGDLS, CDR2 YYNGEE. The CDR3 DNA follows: TGTGCCAGCAGCGTTACGGGGAATGAGCAGTTCTTC. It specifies CASSVTGNEQFF.

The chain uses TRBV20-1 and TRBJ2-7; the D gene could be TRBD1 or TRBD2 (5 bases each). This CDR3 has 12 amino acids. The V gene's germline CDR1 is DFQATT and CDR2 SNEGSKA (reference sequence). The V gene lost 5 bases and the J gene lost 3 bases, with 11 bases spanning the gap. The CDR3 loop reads CSARRDDYEQYF. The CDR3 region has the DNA TGCAGTGCTCGCAGGGACGACTACGAGCAGTACTTC.

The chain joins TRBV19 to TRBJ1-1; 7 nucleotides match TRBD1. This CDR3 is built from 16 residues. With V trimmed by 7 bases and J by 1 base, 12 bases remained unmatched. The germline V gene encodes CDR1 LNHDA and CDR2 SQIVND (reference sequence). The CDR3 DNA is TGTGCCAGTAACCCGGGACAGCCGAGATCGAACACTGAAGCTTTCTTT. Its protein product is CASNPGQPRSNTEAFF.

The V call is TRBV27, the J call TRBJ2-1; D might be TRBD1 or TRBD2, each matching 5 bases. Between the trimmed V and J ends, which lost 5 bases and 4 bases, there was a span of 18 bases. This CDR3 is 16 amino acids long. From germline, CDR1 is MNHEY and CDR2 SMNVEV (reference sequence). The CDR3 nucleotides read TGTGCCAGCAGTCCCCGGGACGTCCAGATATACAATGAGCAGTTCTTC. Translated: CASSPRDVQIYNEQFF.

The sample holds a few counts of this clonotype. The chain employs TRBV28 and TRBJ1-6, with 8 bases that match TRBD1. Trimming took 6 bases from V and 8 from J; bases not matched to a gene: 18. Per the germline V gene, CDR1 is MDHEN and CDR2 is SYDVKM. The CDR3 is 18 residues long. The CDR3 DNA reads TGTGCCAGCAGCTACCCTGGACAGGGAACCCATCCGCATTCACCCCTCCACTTT. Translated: CASSYPGQGTHPHSPLHF.

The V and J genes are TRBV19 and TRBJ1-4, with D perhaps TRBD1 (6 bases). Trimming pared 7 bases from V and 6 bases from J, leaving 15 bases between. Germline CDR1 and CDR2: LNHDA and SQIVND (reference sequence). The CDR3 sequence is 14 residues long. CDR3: CASNPGGSDEKLFF. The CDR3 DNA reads TGTGCCAGTAACCCCGGGGGCTCGGATGAAAAACTGTTTTTT.

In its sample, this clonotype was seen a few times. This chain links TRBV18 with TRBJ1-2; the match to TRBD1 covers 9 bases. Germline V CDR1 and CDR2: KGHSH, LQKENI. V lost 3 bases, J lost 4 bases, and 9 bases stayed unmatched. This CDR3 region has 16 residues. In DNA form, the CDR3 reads TGTGCCAGCTCACCGACGGCGAAGACAGGGGGCTATGGCTACACCTTC. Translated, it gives CASSPTAKTGGYGYTF.

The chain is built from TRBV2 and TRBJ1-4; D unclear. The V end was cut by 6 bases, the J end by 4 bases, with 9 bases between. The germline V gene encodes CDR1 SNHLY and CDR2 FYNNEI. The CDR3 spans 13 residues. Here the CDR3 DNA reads TGTGCCAGCAGCGGGTCCTATAATGAAAAACTGTTTTTT. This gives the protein CASSGSYNEKLFF.